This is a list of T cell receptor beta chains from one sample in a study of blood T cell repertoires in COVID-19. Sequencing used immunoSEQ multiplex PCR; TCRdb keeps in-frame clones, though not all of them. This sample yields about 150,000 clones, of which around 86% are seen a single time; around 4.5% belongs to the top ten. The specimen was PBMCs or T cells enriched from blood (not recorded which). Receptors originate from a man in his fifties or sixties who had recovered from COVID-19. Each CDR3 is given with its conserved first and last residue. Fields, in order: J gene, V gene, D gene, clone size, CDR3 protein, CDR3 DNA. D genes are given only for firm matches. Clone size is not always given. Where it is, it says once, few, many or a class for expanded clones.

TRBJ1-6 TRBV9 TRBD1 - CASSVGYRTGVNSPLHF TGTGCCAGCAGCGTAGGATATCGGACAGGGGTTAATTCACCCCTCCACTTT
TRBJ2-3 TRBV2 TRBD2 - CASHTLAGGSDTQYF TGTGCCAGCCACACCCTAGCGGGAGGATCGGATACGCAGTATTTT
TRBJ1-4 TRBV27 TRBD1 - CASSLGQGVANEKLFF TGTGCCAGCAGTTTAGGCCAGGGGGTCGCTAATGAAAAACTGTTTTTT
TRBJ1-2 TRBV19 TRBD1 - CASSIGRVGTGSPNYGYTF TGTGCCAGTAGTATCGGACGCGTGGGGACAGGGAGTCCCAACTATGGCTACACCTTC
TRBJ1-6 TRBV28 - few CAIGKGGYNSPLHF TGTGCCATTGGAAAAGGCGGCTATAATTCACCCCTCCACTTT
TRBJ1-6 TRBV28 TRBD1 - CASSSTGANSPLHF TGTGCCAGCAGTTCCACAGGGGCCAATTCACCCCTCCACTTT
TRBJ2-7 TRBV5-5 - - CASSLGQSYEQYF TGTGCCAGCAGCCTCGGACAGAGCTACGAGCAGTACTTC
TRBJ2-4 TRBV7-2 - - CASSSRLDGRIQYF TGTGCCAGCAGCTCCCGACTAGATGGGCGCATTCAGTACTTC
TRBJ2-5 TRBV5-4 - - CASSLAGKETQYF TGTGCCAGCAGCTTGGCCGGGAAAGAGACCCAGTACTTC
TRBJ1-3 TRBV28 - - CASLDWSFGNTIYF TGTGCCAGCCTTGACTGGAGCTTTGGAAACACCATATATTTT
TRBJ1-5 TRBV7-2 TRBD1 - CASSEMGTVGNQPQHF TGTGCCAGCAGCGAGATGGGGACAGTGGGGAATCAGCCCCAGCATTTT
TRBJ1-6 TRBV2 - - CASTLRAVGNSPLHF TGTGCCAGCACCTTGCGGGCCGTGGGGAATTCACCCCTCCACTTT